The next 32 T cell receptor beta chains were all read from a single sample in a study of OX40 agonist ivuxolimab in advanced cancers. Only in-frame clones appear in the TCRdb table, and some are missing; sequencing was by immunoSEQ multiplex PCR. The repertoire holds 79,000 or so clones, with roughly 85% as singletons. The sample was CD4+ or CD8+ T cells sorted from blood, taken in a trial of the OX40 agonist ivuxolimab. These receptors were obtained from an adult with an advanced solid tumor such as melanoma, head and neck, liver or kidney cancer.

The CDR3 spells CASSYPGGNSPLHF. Written as DNA, the CDR3 is TGTGCCAGCAGCTATCCGGGGGGCAATTCACCCCTCCACTTT. The chain is built from TRBV5-6 and TRBJ1-6; possible D gene TRBD1, 6 bases. In germline, CDR1 is SGHDT, CDR2 YYEEEE. Trimming pared 3 bases from V and 7 bases from J, leaving 11 bases between. The CDR3 is 14 amino acids.

The CDR3: CASSYSAGRSYEQYF. Here the CDR3 DNA reads TGTGCCAGCAGTTACTCGGCGGGGCGGTCCTACGAGCAGTACTTC. The chain combines TRBV6-5 with TRBJ2-7; D may be TRBD2 (6 bases). V shed 0 bases and J shed 1 base, with 10 bases lying between them. Germline values: CDR1 MNHEY, CDR2 SVGAGI. The CDR3 extends over 15 amino acids.

The genes are TRBV5-1 and TRBJ1-5; no clear D. CDR3 length: 14 residues. With 0 bases removed from V and 3 bases from J, the gap between germline ends came to 7 bases. The germline CDR1 and CDR2 sequences are SGHRS and YFSETQ. The CDR3 here is CASSLGDVNQPQHF. The CDR3 bases are TGCGCCAGCAGCTTGGGAGACGTCAATCAGCCCCAGCATTTT.

This clone turned up a few times. The CDR3 DNA reads as TGTGCCAGCAGCTTAGTCGTCCGACAATCACGAAATGAGCAGTTCTTC. Translated: CASSLVVRQSRNEQFF. This chain links TRBV7-8 with TRBJ2-1; no clear D gene. The ends were cut back, 1 base at V and 7 bases at J, with 17 bases in the middle. This CDR3 is 16 amino acids long. Germline loops: CDR1 SGHVS, CDR2 FQNEAQ.

The chain combines TRBV7-2 with TRBJ1-3; D is uncertain. This CDR3 comprises 13 residues. CDR1 is SGHTA, CDR2 FQGNSA, per germline. Trimming took 4 bases from V and 7 from J, leaving 11 bases between them. CDR3 nucleotides: TGTGCCAGCAGCTCCTCCGGCGGGAACACCATATATTTT. Its protein is CASSSSGGNTIYF. The full variable domain, completed using reference TRBV7-2 and TRBJ1-3, is GAGVSQSPSNKVTEKGKDVELRCDPISGHTALYWYRQSLGQGLEFLIYFQGNSAPDKSGLPSDRFSAERTGGSVSTLTIQRTQQEDSAVYLCASSSSGGNTIYFGEGSWLTVV.

The chain joins TRBV4-3 to TRBJ1-6; D is possibly TRBD1 (6 bases). V was trimmed by 0 bases and J by 7 bases, leaving 10 bases between them. From germline, CDR1 is LGHNA and CDR2 YSLEER. This CDR3 comprises 15 residues. The CDR3 coding sequence is TGCGCCAGCAGCCAAGAACACAGGGTAAATTCACCCCTCCACTTT. Its translation: CASSQEHRVNSPLHF.

CDR3: CASSYGLAGGQETQYF. CDR3 DNA: TGTGCCAGCAGCTATGGACTAGCGGGGGGGCAGGAGACCCAGTACTTC. The J gene is TRBJ2-5, the V gene TRBV9; 15 bases fit TRBD2. The CDR3 covers 16 residues. CDR1 is SGDLS, CDR2 YYNGEE, per germline. The trim removed 4 bases at V and 5 bases at J, leaving 6 bases unmatched.

V is TRBV28 and J is TRBJ1-5; D is perhaps TRBD1 (6 bases). V was pared by 4 bases and J by 6 bases, with 22 bases between. Per germline, CDR1 MDHEN and CDR2 SYDVKM. The CDR3 totals 17 residues. CDR3 in DNA: TGTGCCAGCAGTTCCACCGCGGGGGACACACAATCTCAGCCCCAGCATTTT. Its protein is CASSSTAGDTQSQPQHF.

The chain has TRBV12-5 and TRBJ2-7; no reliable D call. V was trimmed by 0 bases and J by 2 bases, leaving 14 bases between them. Germline CDR1 LGHNT, CDR2 FRNRAP. The CDR3 totals 16 residues. The CDR3 loop is CASGLVPGQQAYEQYF. CDR3 in DNA: TGTGCTAGTGGTTTGGTACCTGGGCAGCAGGCCTACGAGCAGTACTTC.

Only a few counts were recorded for this clone. The chain employs TRBV7-6 and TRBJ2-5; perhaps D is TRBD1 or TRBD2 (5 bases each). Germline V gives CDR1 SGHVS, CDR2 FNYEAQ. This CDR3 has 14 residues. V lost 2 bases and J 3 bases, leaving 10 bases between the germline ends. The CDR3 loop is CASSLYQGEETQYF. The CDR3 DNA reads TGTGCCAGCAGCTTATATCAGGGAGAAGAGACCCAGTACTTC.

This chain connects TRBV5-8 to TRBJ1-6; D possibly corresponds to TRBD1 (5 bases). Germline V gives CDR1 SGHTS, CDR2 YDEGEE. V gave up 10 bases and J gave up 9 bases, with 14 bases separating them. There are 12 residues in the CDR3. CDR3 sequence: CAGGGNASPLHF. The CDR3 DNA follows: TGTGCCGGGGGGGGTAATGCTTCACCCCTCCACTTT.

This clone was counted once. The chain couples TRBV5-8 to TRBJ2-7; 10 nucleotides agree with TRBD1. The CDR3 extends over 16 amino acids. The germline CDR1 and CDR2 sequences are SGHTS and YDEGEE. The trim removed 5 bases at V and 5 bases at J, leaving 13 bases unmatched. CDR3 in DNA: TGTGCCAGCAGTCTGTACCGGGACAGGGGCGTCCACGAGCAGTACTTC. Its protein product is CASSLYRDRGVHEQYF.

The chain has TRBV6-5 and TRBJ1-1; D possibly corresponds to TRBD1 (5 bases). CDR1 and CDR2 from the germline V gene are MNHEY and SVGAGI. This CDR3 has 14 amino acids. The V end was cut by 5 bases, the J end by 6 bases, with 16 bases between. The CDR3 loop reads CASSDHRKVSEAFF. In DNA, the CDR3 is TGTGCCAGCAGTGACCACAGGAAGGTCTCTGAAGCTTTCTTT.

This chain connects TRBV7-8 to TRBJ1-3, with D hard to call. This CDR3 is 16 amino acids long. The V gene lost 1 base and the J gene lost 0 bases, with 10 bases spanning the gap. The V gene's germline CDR1 is SGHVS and CDR2 FQNEAQ. CDR3: CASSLDSGRSGNTIYF. The DNA of the CDR3 is TGTGCCAGCAGCTTAGATTCGGGCCGCTCTGGAAACACCATATATTTT.

J is TRBJ2-2 and V is TRBV6-1; no reliable D call. Trimming took off 3 bases at V and 4 bases at J, with 15 bases between the two ends. Germline loops: CDR1 MNHNS, CDR2 SASEGT. The length of the CDR3 is 16 residues. DNA for the CDR3: TGTGCCAGCAGTGATACGGGTCGGCCGGGCACCGGGGAGCTGTTTTTT. Residues: CASSDTGRPGTGELFF.

The chain employs TRBV6-6 and TRBJ1-2; D is ambiguous. CDR1 and CDR2 (germline): MNHNY, SVGAGI (reference sequence). This CDR3 contains 14 residues. Trimming shortened V by 2 bases and J by 0 bases, and 7 bases separated the two germline ends. The DNA of the CDR3 is TGTGCCAGCAGTTACGTACAGACTAACTATGGCTACACCTTC. This encodes CASSYVQTNYGYTF.

A single count supports this clone. CDR3 residues: CASSDPGGGNTGELFF. Written as DNA, the CDR3 is TGCGCCAGCAGTGACCCTGGGGGGGGGAACACCGGGGAGCTGTTTTTT. The chain has TRBV10-2 and TRBJ2-2, with 7 bases fitting TRBD2. V shed 3 bases and J 1 base; nucleotides not matched to a gene: 5. The CDR3 is 16 amino acids. The germline gives CDR1 WSHSY, CDR2 SAAADI.

V is TRBV5-1 and J is TRBJ2-3, with 8 nucleotides matching TRBD2. CDR3 length equals 15 residues. Trimming removed 5 bases from V and 0 bases from J; junction bases left unmatched: 5. Per the germline V gene, CDR1 is SGHRS and CDR2 is YFSETQ. CDR3 in DNA: TGCGCCAGCAGATCCGCGGGGGGCAGCACAGATACGCAGTATTTT. Translation: CASRSAGGSTDTQYF.

This clone was picked up one time. V usage is TRBV7-8 and J usage is TRBJ2-7; TRBD1 matches at 7 bases. This CDR3 is built from 15 residues. CDR1 SGHVS and CDR2 FQNEAQ come from the germline V gene. J was trimmed by 6 bases and V by 5 bases; bases with no gene match: 13. CDR3 protein: CASSPRTGPSGEQYF. In DNA form, the CDR3 reads TGTGCCAGCAGCCCCAGGACAGGACCCTCGGGCGAGCAGTACTTC.

The sample holds one count of this clone. The chain combines TRBV7-2 with TRBJ1-2; D gene uncertain. There are 13 residues in the CDR3. CDR1 is SGHTA, CDR2 FQGNSA, per germline. Trimming pared 5 bases from V and 3 bases from J, leaving 10 bases between. The CDR3 DNA follows: TGTGCCAGCAGCCCGCCCCCCCACTATGGCTACACCTTC. This sequence encodes CASSPPPHYGYTF.

The chain recombines TRBV4-2 with TRBJ1-4; D perhaps matches TRBD1 (6 bases). Germline values: CDR1 LGHNA, CDR2 YNFKEQ. V was shortened by 2 bases and J by 7 bases, with 14 bases between the two germline ends. This CDR3 is built from 15 residues. CDR3 residues: CASSQPRGASEKLFF. The CDR3 DNA reads as TGTGCCAGCAGCCAACCGAGGGGGGCGAGTGAAAAACTGTTTTTT.

This clone showed up just a few times. This rearrangement joins TRBV12-5 to TRBJ2-7; the match to TRBD2 covers 14 bases. There are 21 residues in the CDR3. The germline V gene encodes CDR1 LGHNT and CDR2 FRNRAP. Losses at the gene ends were 2 bases for V and 0 bases for J; bases not matched to a gene: 15. Here the CDR3 reads CASGLRGITGLAGAASYEQYF. Written as DNA, the CDR3 is TGTGCTAGTGGTTTGCGTGGTATTACGGGACTAGCGGGGGCCGCCTCCTACGAGCAGTACTTC. Complete variable domain (other parts from reference TRBV12-5 and TRBJ2-7): DARVTQTPRHKVTEMGQEVTMRCQPILGHNTVFWYRQTMMQGLELLAYFRNRAPLDDSGMPKDRFSAEMPDATLATLKIQPSEPRDSAVYFCASGLRGITGLAGAASYEQYFGPGTRLTVT.

The chain combines TRBV19 with TRBJ1-2; TRBD1 aligns across 10 bases. The CDR3 runs to 15 residues. Germline-derived CDR1 and CDR2 are LNHDA and SQIVND (reference sequence). V trimming: 6 bases; J trimming: 6 bases; junction bases outside the gene matches: 10. DNA for the CDR3: TGTGCCAGTAGCTATTCCCGGGACAGGGGCAATGGCTACACCTTC. As protein: CASSYSRDRGNGYTF.

The chain recombines TRBV7-8 with TRBJ1-4, with 11 bases matching TRBD1. The CDR3 contains 16 residues. The V gene end was trimmed by 3 bases and the J gene end by 7 bases; junction bases not matched to a gene: 7. Germline lookup yields CDR1 SGHVS and CDR2 FQNEAQ. As DNA, the CDR3 is TGTGCCAGCAGCTTGGGCGGACAGGGGGCTGGTGAAAAACTGTTTTTT. Translating it yields CASSLGGQGAGEKLFF.

V and J are TRBV4-2 and TRBJ2-7; TRBD2 might be the D (6 bases). CDR1 LGHNA and CDR2 YNFKEQ come from the germline V gene. V was cut by 2 bases and J by 0 bases, with 20 bases left in between. This CDR3 has 18 residues. CDR3 DNA: TGTGCCAGCAGCCAACAAAGGTTGGGCGGGGCCAGCTCCTACGAGCAGTACTTC. Protein product: CASSQQRLGGASSYEQYF.

This sequence joins TRBV29-1 and TRBJ1-3; D is perhaps TRBD1 (5 bases). From germline, CDR1 is SQVTM and CDR2 ANQGSEA. V lost 3 bases to trimming and J lost 2 bases, with 14 bases between them. CDR3 size: 15 residues. The CDR3 nucleotides read TGCAGCGTTGATGCAGGGCCGAGGACTGGAAACACCATATATTTT. Translating gives CSVDAGPRTGNTIYF.

The chain is built from TRBV4-3 and TRBJ2-7; no firm D call. V lost 4 bases and J 6 bases, leaving 13 bases between the germline ends. CDR3 length: 13 amino acids. Germline CDR1 is LGHNA and CDR2 is YSLEER. This CDR3 is CASSRNQESEQYF. The CDR3 nucleotides are TGCGCCAGCAGCCGAAACCAGGAGAGCGAGCAGTACTTC.

This clone turned up a few times. The chain links TRBV30 to TRBJ1-2; no definite D call. This CDR3 spans 12 amino acids. Trimming took off 1 base at V and 1 base at J, with 4 bases between the two ends. Germline V gives CDR1 GTSNPN, CDR2 SVGIG (reference sequence). The CDR3 coding sequence is TGTGCCTGGAGTGGGTATAACTATGGCTACACCTTC. Its protein is CAWSGYNYGYTF.

For this clone: This sample includes further DNA sequences coding for the same CDR3. V usage is TRBV5-1 and J usage is TRBJ1-1, with D tentatively TRBD1 (5 bases). Germline-derived CDR1 and CDR2 are SGHRS and YFSETQ. This CDR3 comprises 15 residues. V lost 0 bases and J lost 0, with 9 bases in between. CDR3 loop: CASSLGQTMNTEAFF. In nucleotides, the CDR3 is TGCGCCAGCAGCTTGGGACAGACGATGAACACTGAAGCTTTCTTT.

J is TRBJ1-6 and V is TRBV7-3, with D possibly being TRBD1 (5 bases). Per germline, CDR1 SGHTA and CDR2 FQGTGA. Trimming took 5 bases from V and 8 from J, leaving 13 bases between them. The length of the CDR3 is 14 residues. The CDR3: CASSQDGGDSPLHF. CDR3 nucleotide sequence: TGTGCCAGCAGCCAGGACGGGGGGGATTCACCCCTCCACTTT.

This chain uses TRBV7-2 with TRBJ2-5, with 9 bases identical to TRBD1. CDR1 and CDR2 (germline): SGHTA, FQGNSA. Trimming at V came to 5 bases and at J to 4 bases, leaving 8 bases not matched to a gene. This CDR3 region has 15 residues. CDR3 in DNA: TGTGCCAGCAGCACCCAACAGGGGGCGGGAGAGACCCAGTACTTC. It encodes CASSTQQGAGETQYF.

The chain combines TRBV4-3 with TRBJ2-5; D is ambiguous. Deletions cut 0 bases from V and 1 base from J, with 6 bases between. In germline, CDR1 is LGHNA, CDR2 YSLEER. The CDR3 runs 14 residues. CDR3 in amino acids: CASSQDWSQETQYF. CDR3 DNA: TGCGCCAGCAGCCAAGATTGGAGCCAAGAGACCCAGTACTTC.